The rows below give T cell receptor beta chains drawn from one sample of a study of blood T cell repertoires in COVID-19. Method: immunoSEQ multiplex PCR; TCRdb's copy keeps in-frame clones and lacks some. The sample consists of about 260,000 clones, roughly nine tenths of them appearing once. Material for sequencing was peripheral blood. Source of these receptors: a man aged 55 to 70 who had recovered from COVID-19. Each CDR3 is given with its conserved first and last residue. The order of the fields is clone size, D gene, V gene, J gene, CDR3 protein, CDR3 DNA. A D gene is named only where the DNA matches it firmly. Clone size is stated in some rows and not others, as once, few, many or a class when expanded.

>NA|NA|TRBV21-1|TRBJ1-4
CASSKGVSAETEEKLFF
TGTGCCAGCAGCAAAGGCGTTTCGGCGGAGACTGAAGAAAAACTGTTTTTT
>NA|TRBD1|TRBV18|TRBJ1-5
CASSRGQGSGNQPQHF
TGTGCCAGCTCACGAGGACAGGGAAGCGGCAATCAGCCCCAGCATTTT
>NA|TRBD1|TRBV6-6|TRBJ1-3
CASSYGQGGDTIYF
TGTGCCAGCAGTTACGGACAGGGAGGGGACACCATATATTTT
>NA|TRBD1|TRBV5-4|TRBJ1-6
CASSPTPTGANNSPLHF
TGTGCCAGCAGCCCTACTCCGACAGGGGCCAATAATTCACCCCTCCACTTT
>NA|NA|TRBV6-2/TRBV6-3|TRBJ2-7
CASSYTYEQYF
TGTGCCAGCAGTTATACCTACGAGCAGTACTTC
>NA|TRBD2|TRBV19|TRBJ2-3
CASSTSVAGSTDTQYF
TGTGCCAGTAGTACCTCCGTAGCGGGTAGCACAGATACGCAGTATTTT
>NA|TRBD2|TRBV13|TRBJ2-5
CASSLAPISSGGAETQYF
TGTGCCAGCAGCTTAGCACCGATATCTAGCGGGGGGGCCGAGACCCAGTACTTC
>NA|NA|TRBV13|TRBJ1-4
CASSLDQGSTNEKLFF
TGTGCCAGCAGCTTAGATCAGGGTTCAACTAATGAAAAACTGTTTTTT
>NA|TRBD1|TRBV4-1|TRBJ2-5
CASSHRDRDNEETQYF
TGCGCCAGCAGCCACCGAGACAGGGACAATGAAGAGACCCAGTACTTC
>NA|TRBD2|TRBV11-2|TRBJ2-3
CASTFRASGGAVADTQYF
TGTGCCAGCACCTTCCGGGCTAGCGGGGGGGCAGTTGCAGATACGCAGTATTTT
>NA|NA|TRBV5-4|TRBJ1-2
CASSLRQVAGYTF
TGTGCCAGCAGCTTGAGACAGGTAGCTGGCTACACCTTC
>NA|TRBD1|TRBV6-5|TRBJ2-3
CASSPDRGFTDTQYF
TGTGCCAGCAGCCCGGACAGGGGGTTCACAGATACGCAGTATTTT
>once|TRBD2|TRBV7-9|TRBJ2-2
CASSQPGSPSGNTGELFF
TGTGCCAGCAGCCAACCAGGGTCGCCTAGCGGGAACACCGGGGAGCTGTTTTTT
>NA|TRBD2|TRBV30|TRBJ2-1
CAWSVTSGGHNEQFF
TGTGCCTGGAGTGTTACTAGCGGGGGCCACAATGAGCAGTTCTTC
>few|NA|TRBV2|TRBJ1-5
CASSKTVLSNQPQHF
TGTGCCAGCAGTAAGACAGTACTTTCCAATCAGCCCCAGCATTTT
>NA|NA|TRBV7-3|TRBJ1-1
CASSFRGSNTEAFF
TGTGCCAGCAGCTTCAGGGGTTCGAACACTGAAGCTTTCTTT
>NA|NA|TRBV6-1|TRBJ2-1
CASSEGAGPSYNEQFF
TGTGCCAGCAGTGAAGGGGCGGGGCCCTCATACAATGAGCAGTTCTTC
>NA|TRBD2|TRBV19|TRBJ2-1
CASSKTSGGLNEQFF
TGTGCCAGTAGTAAGACTAGCGGGGGCCTCAATGAGCAGTTCTTC
>NA|TRBD1|TRBV7-2|TRBJ1-2
CASSPQGVRAPSGYTF
TGTGCCAGCAGCCCCCAGGGGGTGCGCGCTCCGTCTGGCTACACCTTC
>NA|TRBD1|TRBV3-1/TRBV3-2|TRBJ2-7
CASSPEAGGQYF
TGTGCCAGCAGCCCAGAGGCAGGGGGTCAGTACTTC
>NA|TRBD1|TRBV7-2|TRBJ2-3
CASSLGQSSTDTQYF
TGTGCCAGCAGTTTGGGACAGTCAAGCACAGATACGCAGTATTTT
>NA|NA|TRBV6-5|TRBJ2-7
CATAAYLSYEQYF
TGTGCCACCGCAGCGTATCTCTCCTACGAGCAGTACTTC
>NA|NA|TRBV29-1|TRBJ2-1
CSVEGGRAHLMVDEQFF
TGCAGCGTTGAAGGGGGGCGGGCCCACCTAATGGTGGATGAGCAGTTCTTC
>NA|TRBD1|TRBV5-1|TRBJ2-3
CASSSTGEVTDTQYF
TGCGCCAGCAGCTCGACAGGGGAGGTTACAGATACGCAGTATTTT
>NA|TRBD2|TRBV5-4|TRBJ2-2
CASSLLAGGTGELFF
TGTGCCAGCAGCTTATTAGCGGGAGGAACCGGGGAGCTGTTTTTT
>NA|NA|TRBV7-8|TRBJ2-6
CAWGHGLSGANVLTF
TGTGCCTGGGGACACGGCCTCTCTGGGGCCAACGTCCTGACTTTC
>NA|TRBD2|TRBV27|TRBJ2-1
CASRHGTSRSYNEQFF
TGTGCCAGCAGGCATGGGACTAGCCGTTCATACAATGAGCAGTTCTTC
>NA|NA|TRBV19|TRBJ1-1
CASKSAGANTEAFF
TGTGCCAGTAAATCGGCGGGGGCAAACACTGAAGCTTTCTTT
>few|TRBD2|TRBV5-6|TRBJ2-5
CASSKRLAGGLETQYF
TGTGCCAGCAGCAAACGACTAGCGGGGGGTCTGGAGACCCAGTACTTC